This entry is about one T cell receptor beta chain. Its binding antigen is unknown. The input lacks base qualities; no much larger clone sits a single base away. This record comes from a study of T cell changes during pregnancy in multiple sclerosis (dated by TCRdb to the late 2010s). In the study overall: The study examined how the T cell repertoire changed over the course of pregnancy in women with multiple sclerosis.

Receptors were amplified or captured by the immunoSEQ multiplex PCR assay. Sourced from immuneACCESS, this table was stored by TCRdb with only in-frame sequences that have V and J called. A share of the clones is absent; for the studies checked, an unresolved V gene accounts for under half, and the remainder has no known explanation. For this sample the table gives approximately 100,000 clones, of which 90% to 95% were detected only once. The ten largest make up around 4.5% of the sample. The CDR3 holds 15 amino acids from the cysteine to the phenylalanine. The entry retains the CDR3 DNA only, 45 bases that are in frame from base 1. The germline V gene (reference sequence) sets CDR1 to GTSNPN and CDR2 to SVGIG. V loses 0 bases, J loses 3 bases, and the germline ends lie 12 bases apart.

The source of this sequence is a female donor with multiple sclerosis, enrolled in a pregnancy study. Sequenced here: peripheral blood, sampled in the first trimester of pregnancy. This sequence uses TRBV30 and TRBJ1-3; no D segment can be confidently identified. The CDR3 loop reads CAWSVKGGFGNTIYF. The DNA sequence reads TGTGCCTGGAGTGTAAAGGGAGGCTTTGGAAACACCATATATTTT.